The sequence of this TCR beta chain was determined in a study of blood T cells in healthy people across ages. The overall study: There was about one barcoded beta molecule captured by template switching per two T cells.

It was with a sample-barcoded 5' primer and a J-beta primer mix that a second PCR of roughly 7 to 12 cycles was run. One entry per CDR3 protein, called by TCRdb with MiXCR from the 5' RACE reads. The sample records about 1.5 million distinct CDR3 sequences, approximately 38% being singletons. This clonotype was found many times. A read error may produce the germline difference seen at one junction end. The CDR3 has 12 residues. The receptor was isolated from a woman between 18 and 29 years old in good health. Sequencing was performed on blood. The gene calls are TRBV12-3 or TRBV12-4 and TRBJ1-3; D is undetermined. The CDR3 reads CASSLGGNTIYF. Here the CDR3 DNA reads TGTGCCAGCAGCTTAGGGGGAAACACCATATATTTT.